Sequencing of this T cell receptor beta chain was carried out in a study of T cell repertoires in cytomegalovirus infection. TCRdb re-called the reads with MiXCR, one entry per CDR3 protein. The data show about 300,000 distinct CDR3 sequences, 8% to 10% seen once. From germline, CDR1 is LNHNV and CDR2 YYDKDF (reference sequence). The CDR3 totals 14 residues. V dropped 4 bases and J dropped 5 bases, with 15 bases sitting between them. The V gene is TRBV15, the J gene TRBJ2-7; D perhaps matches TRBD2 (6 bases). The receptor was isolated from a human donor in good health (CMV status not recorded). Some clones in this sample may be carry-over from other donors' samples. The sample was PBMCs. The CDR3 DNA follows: TGTGCCACCAGCAAAGGGCCGGGGGTCAACGAGCAGTACGTC. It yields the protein CATSKGPGVNEQYV.